The 9 T cell receptor beta chains reported below all come from one sample, sequenced in a study of blood T cell repertoires in COVID-19. Produced via immunoSEQ multiplex PCR; TCRdb's table is partial and in-frame only. The top ten clones hold 8% to 13% of a sample with 150,000 to 200,000 clones, roughly 79% of them seen once. Material: peripheral blood. Receptors were obtained from a woman between 40 and 50 years old with COVID-19, enrolled during active disease.

This chain joins TRBV20-1 and TRBJ2-1, with D uncertain. The CDR3 has 11 amino acids. The germline V gene has CDR1 DFQATT and CDR2 SNEGSKA (reference sequence). Trimming cost V 3 bases and J 4 bases, with 4 bases left between them. The CDR3 DNA follows: TGCAGTGCTAGCCTATACAATGAGCAGTTCTTC. It codes for CSASLYNEQFF.

The genes are TRBV15 and TRBJ2-3; D call uncertain. Germline V CDR1 and CDR2: LNHNV, YYDKDF (reference sequence). V was shortened by 3 bases and J by 6 bases, with 7 bases between the two germline ends. This CDR3 spans 12 amino acids. CDR3 coding DNA: TGTGCCACCAGCAGGTTAGATGATACGCAGTATTTT. It codes for CATSRLDDTQYF.

This clone has just one count. The chain joins TRBV19 to TRBJ1-1, with D maybe TRBD1 (5 bases). Germline assignment: CDR1 LNHDA and CDR2 SQIVND (reference sequence). The CDR3 is made up of 14 amino acids. The V end lost 5 bases, the J end lost 0 bases, and 10 bases lay between the germline ends. The CDR3 DNA follows: TGTGCCAGTAGTGACAGTCGAGTGAACACTGAAGCTTTCTTT. Amino acid sequence: CASSDSRVNTEAFF.

The chain combines TRBV5-4 with TRBJ2-1; possible D gene TRBD2, 5 bases. The germline V gene has CDR1 SGHNT and CDR2 YYREEE (reference sequence). The ends were cut back, 1 base at V and 4 bases at J, with 12 bases in the middle. This CDR3 spans 15 amino acids. The CDR3 loop reads CASSLSRSGYNEQFF. CDR3 nucleotide sequence: TGTGCCAGCAGCTTGTCCAGGTCGGGGTACAATGAGCAGTTCTTC. Full variable domain (remainder filled in from reference TRBV5-4 and TRBJ2-1): ETGVTQSPTHLIKTRGQQVTLRCSSQSGHNTVSWYQQALGQGPQFIFQYYREEENGRGNFPPRFSGLQFPNYSSELNVNALELDDSALYLCASSLSRSGYNEQFFGPGTRLTVL.

CDR3 residues: CAWSVLWTRQPQHF. The CDR3, as DNA: TGTGCCTGGAGTGTCCTGTGGACACGGCAGCCCCAGCATTTT. The J gene is TRBJ1-5, the V gene TRBV30; the D gene is possibly TRBD1 (5 bases). The CDR3 loop spans 14 amino acids. V was pared by 0 bases and J by 7 bases, with 13 bases between. Germline lookup yields CDR1 GTSNPN and CDR2 SVGIG (reference sequence).

The rearrangement joins TRBV5-4 to TRBJ2-2, with D perhaps matching TRBD1 (6 bases). Trimming took 5 bases from V and 1 from J, leaving 15 bases between them. Germline V gene lookup returns CDR1 SGHNT and CDR2 YYREEE (reference sequence). This CDR3 is 16 amino acids long. This CDR3 reads CASSLPGTQNTGELFF. The CDR3 nucleotides read TGTGCCAGCAGTTTACCCGGGACACAGAACACCGGGGAGCTGTTTTTT. The variable domain in full, completed from reference TRBV5-4 and TRBJ2-2, reads ETGVTQSPTHLIKTRGQQVTLRCSSQSGHNTVSWYQQALGQGPQFIFQYYREEENGRGNFPPRFSGLQFPNYSSELNVNALELDDSALYLCASSLPGTQNTGELFFGEGSRLTVL.

The V call is TRBV11-2, the J call TRBJ2-7; 14 positions agree with TRBD2. Germline CDR1 and CDR2: SGHAT and FQNNGV. The CDR3 contains 15 residues. V trimming: 5 bases; J trimming: 3 bases; junction bases outside the gene matches: 3. The chain's CDR3 is CASSTGTSGSYEQYF. The CDR3 bases are TGTGCCAGCAGCACCGGGACTAGCGGGAGCTACGAGCAGTACTTC.

The chain is built from TRBV27 and TRBJ1-6; possible D gene TRBD1, 6 bases. Germline V gene data show CDR1 as MNHEY and CDR2 as SMNVEV (reference sequence). Trimming took 5 bases from V and 8 from J, leaving 13 bases between them. This CDR3 region has 14 residues. CDR3 sequence (DNA): TGTGCCAGCAGTGTTGGACAGTTCCATTCACCCCTCCACTTT. It is translated as CASSVGQFHSPLHF.

The chain combines TRBV29-1 with TRBJ1-4; D may be TRBD1 (6 bases). V dropped 5 bases and J dropped 0 bases, with 13 bases sitting between them. Germline assignment: CDR1 SQVTM and CDR2 ANQGSEA. This CDR3 spans 15 amino acids. The CDR3 reads CSVTGTTATNEKLFF. For the CDR3, the DNA is TGCAGCGTTACCGGGACAACAGCAACTAATGAAAAACTGTTTTTT.